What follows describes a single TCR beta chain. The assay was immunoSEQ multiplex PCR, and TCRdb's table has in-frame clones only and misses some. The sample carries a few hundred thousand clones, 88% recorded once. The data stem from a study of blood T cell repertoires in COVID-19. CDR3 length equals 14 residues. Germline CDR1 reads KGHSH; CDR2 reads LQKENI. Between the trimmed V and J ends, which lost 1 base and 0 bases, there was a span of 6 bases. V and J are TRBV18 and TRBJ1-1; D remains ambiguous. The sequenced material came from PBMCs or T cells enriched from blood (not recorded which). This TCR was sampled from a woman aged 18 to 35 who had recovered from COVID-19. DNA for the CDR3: TGTGCCAGCTCACCACTCGTTATGAACACTGAAGCTTTCTTT. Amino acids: CASSPLVMNTEAFF.